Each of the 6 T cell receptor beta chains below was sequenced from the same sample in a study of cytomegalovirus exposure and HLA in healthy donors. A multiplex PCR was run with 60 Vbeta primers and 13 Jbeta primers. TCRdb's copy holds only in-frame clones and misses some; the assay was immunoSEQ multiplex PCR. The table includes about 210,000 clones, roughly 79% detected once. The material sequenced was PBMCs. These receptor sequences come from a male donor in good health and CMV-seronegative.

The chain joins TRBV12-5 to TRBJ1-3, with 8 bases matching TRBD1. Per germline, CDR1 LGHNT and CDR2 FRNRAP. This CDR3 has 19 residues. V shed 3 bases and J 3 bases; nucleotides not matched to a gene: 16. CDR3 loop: CASGFPTGTGISSGNTIYF. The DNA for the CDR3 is TGTGCTAGTGGTTTCCCAACCGGGACAGGAATCTCGAGTGGAAACACCATATATTTT.

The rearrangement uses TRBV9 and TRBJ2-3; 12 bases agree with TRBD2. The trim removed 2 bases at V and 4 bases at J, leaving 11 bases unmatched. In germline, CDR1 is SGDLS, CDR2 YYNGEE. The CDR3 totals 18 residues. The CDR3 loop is CASSVLAGGLFGSDTQYF. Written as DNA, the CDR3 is TGTGCCAGCAGCGTTCTAGCGGGAGGGCTATTCGGTTCAGATACGCAGTATTTT. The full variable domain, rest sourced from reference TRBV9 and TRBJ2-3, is DSGVTQTPKHLITATGQRVTLRCSPRSGDLSVYWYQQSLDQGLQFLIQYYNGEERAKGNILERFSAQQFPDLHSELNLSSLELGDSALYFCASSVLAGGLFGSDTQYFGPGTRLTVL.

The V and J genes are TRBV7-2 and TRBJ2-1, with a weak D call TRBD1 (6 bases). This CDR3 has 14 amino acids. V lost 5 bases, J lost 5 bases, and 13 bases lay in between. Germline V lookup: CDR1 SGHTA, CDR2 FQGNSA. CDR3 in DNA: TGTGCCAGCAGCCCGACAGGACGCGACAATGAGCAGTTCTTC. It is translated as CASSPTGRDNEQFF. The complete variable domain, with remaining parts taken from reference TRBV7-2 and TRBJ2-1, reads GAGVSQSPSNKVTEKGKDVELRCDPISGHTALYWYRQSLGQGLEFLIYFQGNSAPDKSGLPSDRFSAERTGGSVSTLTIQRTQQEDSAVYLCASSPTGRDNEQFFGPGTRLTVL.

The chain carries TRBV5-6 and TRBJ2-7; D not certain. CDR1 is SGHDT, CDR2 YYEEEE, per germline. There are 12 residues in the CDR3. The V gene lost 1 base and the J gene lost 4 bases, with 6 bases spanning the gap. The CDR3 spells CASSLTLYEQYF. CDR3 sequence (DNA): TGTGCCAGCAGCTTGACTTTGTACGAGCAGTACTTC. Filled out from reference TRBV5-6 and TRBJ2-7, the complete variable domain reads DAGVTQSPTHLIKTRGQQVTLRCSPKSGHDTVSWYQQALGQGPQFIFQYYEEEERQRGNFPDRFSGHQFPNYSSELNVNALLLGDSALYLCASSLTLYEQYFGPGTRLTVT.

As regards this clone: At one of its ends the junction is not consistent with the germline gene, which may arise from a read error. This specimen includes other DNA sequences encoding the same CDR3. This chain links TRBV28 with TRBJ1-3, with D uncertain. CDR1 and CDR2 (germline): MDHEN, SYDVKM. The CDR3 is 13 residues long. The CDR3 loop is CASSPGTRNTIYF. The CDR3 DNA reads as TGCGCCAGCAGCCCAGGAACCCGAAACACCATATATTTT. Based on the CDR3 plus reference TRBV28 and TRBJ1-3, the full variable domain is DVKVTQSSRYLVKRTGEKVFLECVQDMDHENMFWYRQDPGLGLRLIYFSYDVKMKEKGDIPEGYSVSREKKERFSLILESASTNQTSMYLCASSPGTRNTIYFGEGSWLTVV.

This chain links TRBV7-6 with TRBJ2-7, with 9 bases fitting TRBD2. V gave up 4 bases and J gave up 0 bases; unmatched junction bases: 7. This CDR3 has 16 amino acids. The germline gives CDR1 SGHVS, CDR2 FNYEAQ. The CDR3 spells CASSSLTSGSSYEQYF. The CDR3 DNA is TGTGCCAGCAGCTCCTTGACTAGCGGTAGCTCCTACGAGCAGTACTTC.